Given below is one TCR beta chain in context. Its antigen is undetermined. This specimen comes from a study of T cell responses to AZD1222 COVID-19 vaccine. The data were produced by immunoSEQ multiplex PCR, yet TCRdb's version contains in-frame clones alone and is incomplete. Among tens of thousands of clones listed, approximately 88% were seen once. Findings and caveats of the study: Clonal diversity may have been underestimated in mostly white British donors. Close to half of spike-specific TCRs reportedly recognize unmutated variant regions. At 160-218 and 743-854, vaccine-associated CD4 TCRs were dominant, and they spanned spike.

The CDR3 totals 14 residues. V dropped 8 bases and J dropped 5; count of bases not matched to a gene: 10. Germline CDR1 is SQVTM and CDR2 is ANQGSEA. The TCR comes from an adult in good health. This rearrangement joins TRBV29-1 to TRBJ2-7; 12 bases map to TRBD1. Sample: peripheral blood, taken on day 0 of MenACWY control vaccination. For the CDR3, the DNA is TGCAGCACCGCCCCTGGGACAGGGGGCCACGAGCAGTACTTC. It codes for CSTAPGTGGHEQYF.